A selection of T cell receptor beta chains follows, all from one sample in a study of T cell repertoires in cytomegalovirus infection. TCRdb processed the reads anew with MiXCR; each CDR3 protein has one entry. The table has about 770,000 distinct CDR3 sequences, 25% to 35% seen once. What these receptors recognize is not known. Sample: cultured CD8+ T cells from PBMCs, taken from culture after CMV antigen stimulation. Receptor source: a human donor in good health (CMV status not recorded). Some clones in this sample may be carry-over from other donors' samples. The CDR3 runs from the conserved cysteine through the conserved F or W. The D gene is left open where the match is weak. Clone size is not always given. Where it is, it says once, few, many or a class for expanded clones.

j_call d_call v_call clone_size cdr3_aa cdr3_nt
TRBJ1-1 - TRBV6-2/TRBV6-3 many CAIEHPLKAEAFF TGTGCCATCGAACACCCCCTGAAGGCTGAAGCTTTCTTT
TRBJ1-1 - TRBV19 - CASSPQGLVGTEAFF TGTGCCAGTAGTCCCCAGGGCCTCGTCGGCACTGAAGCTTTCTTT
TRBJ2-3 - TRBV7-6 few CASSSRIGGTQYF TGTGCCAGCAGCTCGCGCATAGGGGGTACGCAGTATTTT
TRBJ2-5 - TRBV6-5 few CASSYSRGLAGATQYF TGTGCCAGCAGTTACTCAAGGGGACTGGCCGGGGCGACCCAGTACTTC
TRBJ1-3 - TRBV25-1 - CASSEYGRSGNTIYF TGTGCCAGCAGTGAATATGGACGCTCTGGAAACACCATATATTTT
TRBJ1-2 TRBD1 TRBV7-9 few CASSPSAGTGYYGYTF TGTGCCAGCAGCCCCTCGGCCGGGACAGGGTACTATGGCTACACCTTC
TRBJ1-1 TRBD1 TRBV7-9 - CASSLSQGINTEAFF TGTGCCAGCAGCTTGTCACAGGGGATTAACACTGAAGCTTTCTTT
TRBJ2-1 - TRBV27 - CASLTREGSEQFF TGTGCCAGCTTAACCAGAGAGGGGAGTGAGCAGTTCTTC
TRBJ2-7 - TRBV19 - CASSIAVGYEQYF TGTGCCAGTAGTATCGCTGTGGGCTACGAGCAGTACTTC
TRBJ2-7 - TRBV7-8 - CASSGFHDRNYEQYF TGTGCCAGCAGCGGCTTTCACGACAGAAACTACGAGCAGTACTTC